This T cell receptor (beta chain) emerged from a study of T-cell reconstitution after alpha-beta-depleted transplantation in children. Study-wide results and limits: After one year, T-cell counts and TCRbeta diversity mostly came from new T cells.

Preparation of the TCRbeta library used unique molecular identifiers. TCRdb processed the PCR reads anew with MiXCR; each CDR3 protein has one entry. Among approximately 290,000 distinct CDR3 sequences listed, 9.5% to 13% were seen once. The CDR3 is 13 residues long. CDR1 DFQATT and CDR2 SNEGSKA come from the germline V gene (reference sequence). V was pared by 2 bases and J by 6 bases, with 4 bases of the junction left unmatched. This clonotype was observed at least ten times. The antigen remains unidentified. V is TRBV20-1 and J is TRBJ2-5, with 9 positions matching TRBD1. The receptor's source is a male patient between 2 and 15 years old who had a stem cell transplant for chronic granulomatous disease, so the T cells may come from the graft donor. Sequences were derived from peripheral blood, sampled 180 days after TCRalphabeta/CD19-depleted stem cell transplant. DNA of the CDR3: TGCAGTGCTAGAATCACAGGGGGCCAGACCCAGTACTTC. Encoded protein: CSARITGGQTQYF.